The entry below describes one T cell receptor beta chain. There is no known antigen for this receptor. Base-call qualities are not available, and no considerably larger clone is one nucleotide away. This sample was included in a study of shared T cell receptors in the human thymus (dated by TCRdb to about 2021). Context from the whole study: The study examined how self-reactive, shared T-cell receptor alpha chains are generated in the human thymus.

Libraries were built with the immunoSEQ multiplex PCR assay. The table comes from immuneACCESS by way of TCRdb, which keeps in-frame sequences with V and J called. Part of the clones is missing from these tables; in studies checked, under half for an unresolved V gene and the rest for unknown reasons. The sample table holds 720,000 or so clones, of which approximately 85% were seen once. Over 0.008% of the sample belongs to the ten largest clones. Per the germline V gene, MRHNA is the CDR1 and SNTAGT is the CDR2. There are 12 amino acids in the CDR3, from cysteine to phenylalanine inclusive. Here the CDR3 DNA is all that survives: 36 bases in frame from base 1. V lost 7 bases and J lost 5 bases; the stretch between them is 8 bases long. The data also belong to a second study, concerning human thymus T cells. The second study also describes: Donors were immunologically healthy infants undergoing open corrective cardiac surgery for congenital heart defects in Finland. The thymus tissue came from surgical resects taken out during corrective cardiac surgery. Usage of V and J gene segments appeared to be biased in both the thymic and the peripheral blood repertoires. According to the related research, thymic TCR repertoires were highly overlapping among unrelated individuals. The study described the TCR alpha and beta repertoires in about eight infant thymus samples and four matching peripheral blood samples. Donor ages ranging from about 7 to 250 days were recorded, and about six male and a couple of female infants were included in the cohort. Thymocytes were mechanically released from the tissue and were stored as pellets of 10-30 million cells at -70 degrees C. A QIAsymphony instrument was used to extract genomic DNA from frozen cell pellets. The immunoSEQ multiplex PCR assay was used to amplify the TCRB and TCRAD loci from a standardized quantity of quality-controlled genomic DNA. The amplicons spanned the V(D)J region and were long enough to cover the CDR3 and allow V and J genes to be identified. Amplicon sequencing was performed on an Illumina platform through the commercial immunoSEQ service. Primer bias and sequencing errors were corrected as previously described, and TCRAD and TCRB definitions were based on the IMGT database. Repertoires were analysed with immunoSEQ Analyzer 3.0 and VDJTools, covering basic statistics, V/J segment usage, diversity estimates, rarefaction and pairwise overlap. Diversity was estimated with Chao1, ChaoE, Efron-Thisted, Shannon and inverse Simpson indices, and also on datasets down-sampled to the smallest sample. Repertoire overlap was assessed by strict matching of CDR3 nucleotide sequence, V gene and J gene, and clustering was done by Jaccard-based multidimensional scaling. On average, thymus samples yielded about 810,000 unique TCRB clonotypes, whereas blood samples yielded some 80,000.

This chain is built from TRBV6-4 and TRBJ2-2; a tentative D call is TRBD1 (5 bases match). Sequencing used thymocytes. This receptor was obtained from a girl less than two years old with a congenital heart defect. Donor details come from another sample of the same person, matched by shared clones. This receptor carries the CDR3 CASMGRTGELFF. The sequenced DNA: TGTGCCAGCATGGGGCGTACCGGGGAGCTGTTTTTT.